Listed below are T cell receptor beta chains from one sample, sequenced in a study of OX40 agonist ivuxolimab in advanced cancers. Method: immunoSEQ multiplex PCR; TCRdb's copy keeps in-frame clones and lacks some. The table includes around 40,000 clones, around 89% detected once. The sample in question was CD4+ or CD8+ T cells sorted from blood, obtained in a trial of the OX40 agonist ivuxolimab. These receptors all come from an adult with an advanced solid tumor such as melanoma, head and neck, liver or kidney cancer. Each CDR3 is given with its conserved first and last residue. Each record gives: J gene, clone size, V gene, D gene, CDR3 DNA, CDR3 protein. D genes are given only for firm matches. Clone size is stated in some rows and not others, as once, few, many or a class when expanded.

TRBJ2-1 | NA | TRBV7-2 | NA | TGTGCCAGCAGTACCCAAAGCGGGCACACCTACAATGAGCAGTTCTTC | CASSTQSGHTYNEQFF
TRBJ1-2 | NA | TRBV6-5 | NA | TGTGCCAGCAGTTACGGCCAGGGTGGTGGCTACACCTTC | CASSYGQGGGYTF
TRBJ2-7 | NA | TRBV6-1 | TRBD1 | TGTGCCAGCAGTGAACCGGGACAGGGATTCTACGAGCAGTACTTC | CASSEPGQGFYEQYF
TRBJ1-1 | NA | TRBV28 | NA | TGTGCCAGCAGTTTATACGGTCCGAACACTGAAGCTTTCTTT | CASSLYGPNTEAFF
TRBJ2-3 | NA | TRBV6-5 | NA | TGTGCCAGCACCCTACAGGGTTCGTCCAGGGATACGCAGTATTTT | CASTLQGSSRDTQYF
TRBJ1-1 | NA | TRBV10-3 | NA | TGTGCCATCAGTGAGCTGAGGACTAAGAACACTGAAGCTTTCTTT | CAISELRTKNTEAFF
TRBJ2-1 | NA | TRBV4-2 | NA | TGTGCCAGCAGCCGGACCCATGAGCAGTTCTTC | CASSRTHEQFF
TRBJ2-3 | once | TRBV5-4 | NA | TGTGCCAGCAGGATGCGGGGCCCAAGTACCCGGAGCACAGATACGCAGTATTTT | CASRMRGPSTRSTDTQYF
TRBJ1-5 | NA | TRBV6-6 | NA | TGTGCCAGCAGGGACAGTGATAGCAATCAGCCCCAGCATTTT | CASRDSDSNQPQHF
TRBJ2-2 | NA | TRBV11-3 | TRBD1 | TGTGCCAGCAGTCACCGGGACAGGGGCGCCGGGGAGCTGTTTTTT | CASSHRDRGAGELFF
TRBJ2-5 | NA | TRBV28 | TRBD2 | TGTGCCAGCAGTTTCGGGGGGGCAGAGACCCAGTACTTC | CASSFGGAETQYF
TRBJ2-1 | NA | TRBV7-4 | TRBD1 | TGTGCCAGCAGCTTATCCGACAGGGAAAGGTACAATGAGCAGTTCTTC | CASSLSDRERYNEQFF
TRBJ2-5 | NA | TRBV5-1 | NA | TGCGCCAGCAGCCCCGGCGGGTCGGGGCAAGAGACCCAGTACTTC | CASSPGGSGQETQYF
TRBJ2-3 | once | TRBV5-1 | NA | TGCGCCAGCAGCGCGCCCCGTGGGGGACCCACAGATACGCAGTATTTT | CASSAPRGGPTDTQYF
TRBJ2-7 | NA | TRBV20-1 | NA | TGCAGTGCTACGGGACACTACGAGCAGTACTTC | CSATGHYEQYF
TRBJ1-1 | NA | TRBV7-9 | NA | TGTGCCAGCAGCCCAACTCAGAATGAAGCTTTCTTT | CASSPTQNEAFF
TRBJ1-4 | NA | TRBV2 | TRBD1 | TGTGCCAGTGCGCCGACAGGGTCAAAACTGTTTTTT | CASAPTGSKLFF
TRBJ1-1 | NA | TRBV27 | NA | TGTGCCAGCAGCCGGCCGGGGGCGGACACTGAAGCTTTCTTT | CASSRPGADTEAFF
TRBJ2-5 | NA | TRBV2 | NA | TGTGCCAGCAGGGTAATAGCGGAGACCCAGTACTTC | CASRVIAETQYF
TRBJ1-1 | NA | TRBV5-1 | NA | TGCGCCAGCAGCTTGCAACCCAGGGTGGAGGAAGCTTTCTTT | CASSLQPRVEEAFF
TRBJ1-1 | NA | TRBV5-1 | NA | TGCGCCAGCAGCTTGGGCGGTTCGGACACTGAAGCTTTCTTT | CASSLGGSDTEAFF
TRBJ1-6 | few | TRBV5-1 | TRBD1 | TGCGCCAGCAGCTGGGGGACAGGGGATTCACCCCTCCACTTT | CASSWGTGDSPLHF
TRBJ1-5 | NA | TRBV4-3 | NA | TGCGCCAGCAGCCAAGGAGTAGGAAGCAATCAGCCCCAGCATTTT | CASSQGVGSNQPQHF
TRBJ1-2 | NA | TRBV5-5 | TRBD1 | TGTGCCAGCAGCATAGGGGGCGTTGGTAACTATGGCTACACCTTC | CASSIGGVGNYGYTF
TRBJ2-7 | few | TRBV20-1 | NA | TGCAGTGCCCGGACGGGGCTCGAGCAGTACTTC | CSARTGLEQYF
TRBJ1-1 | NA | TRBV27 | NA | TGTGCCAGCAGTCGCTTCAGGGGCACTGAAGCTTTCTTT | CASSRFRGTEAFF
TRBJ2-1 | NA | TRBV5-1 | NA | TGCGCCAGCAGCTTGGAAGCTGACAACTACAATGAGCAGTTCTTC | CASSLEADNYNEQFF
TRBJ2-2 | NA | TRBV11-2 | TRBD1 | TGTGCCAGCAGCGCTTGGGGGGACAGGGGACCCGGGGAGCTGTTTTTT | CASSAWGDRGPGELFF
TRBJ1-4 | NA | TRBV27 | NA | TGTGCCAGCAGTTTCTGGCCTCCTAATGAAAAACTGTTTTTT | CASSFWPPNEKLFF
TRBJ1-2 | NA | TRBV6-1 | NA | TGTGCCAGCAGTGAAGCGCTTGGGCAGAGACTTAACTATGGCTACACCTTC | CASSEALGQRLNYGYTF
TRBJ2-7 | NA | TRBV5-6 | NA | TGTGCCAGCACCCCCGGTTGGGGTCTATACGAGCAGTACTTC | CASTPGWGLYEQYF
TRBJ1-1 | NA | TRBV5-1 | NA | TGCGCCAGCAGAGCCGGGGGGGCGAACACTGAAGCTTTCTTT | CASRAGGANTEAFF
TRBJ1-5 | NA | TRBV11-2 | NA | TGTGCCAGCAGCTTAGGCGGCAGTGGCAATCAGCCCCAGCATTTT | CASSLGGSGNQPQHF
TRBJ2-5 | NA | TRBV5-1 | TRBD2 | TGCGCCAGCAGCTGGGGGTTGGCGGGGGGGCGAGAGACCCAGTACTTC | CASSWGLAGGRETQYF
TRBJ1-1 | once | TRBV27 | NA | TGTGCCAGCAGTTTATACAGAAACACTGAAGCTTTCTTT | CASSLYRNTEAFF
TRBJ2-7 | NA | TRBV7-9 | NA | TGTGCCAGCAGCTTATTTGGCGGGGAGGGGGCCGAGCAGTACTTC | CASSLFGGEGAEQYF
TRBJ1-5 | NA | TRBV6-5 | NA | TGTGCCAGCAGCTTACGCGATGTGGGGCAGCATTTT | CASSLRDVGQHF
TRBJ2-7 | NA | TRBV6-6 | NA | TGTGCCAGCAGTCCAGGGACTGTTAGCTCCTACGAGCAGTACTTC | CASSPGTVSSYEQYF
TRBJ2-2 | NA | TRBV28 | NA | TGTGCCAGCAAGGAGAACACCGGGGAGCTGTTTTTT | CASKENTGELFF
TRBJ1-3 | once | TRBV5-1 | NA | TGCGCCAGCGCCCCTTCGATCGGAGGAAACACCATATATTTT | CASAPSIGGNTIYF
TRBJ1-6 | NA | TRBV4-1 | TRBD1 | TGCGCCAGCAGCGCAACACTGCAGGGGGGAGGAAATAATTCACCCCTCCACTTT | CASSATLQGGGNNSPLHF
TRBJ2-3 | NA | TRBV11-2 | NA | TGTGCCAGCACCTTAGTTGACAGCTTCACAGATACGCAGTATTTT | CASTLVDSFTDTQYF